The 19 T cell receptor beta chains presented below share a single source sample, sequenced in a study of T cells in Graves' hyperthyroidism and ophthalmopathy. The investigators amplified TCR beta CDR3 regions from RNA transcripts. HTBI primers were the set used in a first-round RT-PCR of the TCR CDR3. TCRdb re-called the multiplex PCR reads through MiXCR, storing one row per CDR3 protein. The sample consists of about 200,000 distinct CDR3 sequences, about 17% of them appearing once. Material for sequencing was blood. The receptors come from a woman in her forties or fifties with Graves' hyperthyroidism.

The V and J genes are TRBV3-1 and TRBJ2-1; a weak D match, TRBD2 (5 bases). The V gene's germline CDR1 is LGHDT and CDR2 YNNKEL (reference sequence). The CDR3 contains 16 residues. V was clipped by 4 bases and J by 6 bases, with 19 bases between them. CDR3 in amino acids: CASSLTASHYFNEQFF. The CDR3 DNA is TGTGCCAGCAGCCTAACAGCTAGCCACTACTTCAATGAGCAGTTCTTC.

This clonotype has ten or more counts. The chain links TRBV11-2 to TRBJ1-2; 9 bases align to TRBD1. With V trimmed by 3 bases and J by 3 bases, 5 bases remained unmatched. This CDR3 comprises 15 residues. CDR1 SGHAT and CDR2 FQNNGV come from the germline V gene. Written as DNA, the CDR3 is TGTGCCAGCAGCTTCTACACAGGGGGCGACTATGGCTACACCTTC. Translating it yields CASSFYTGGDYGYTF.

This clonotype came up a few times. In DNA form, the CDR3 reads TGCAGCGTCTTGGACGCCTACGAGCAGTACTTC. It specifies CSVLDAYEQYF. The chain employs TRBV29-1 and TRBJ2-7; D remains ambiguous. Germline lookup yields CDR1 SQVTM and CDR2 ANQGSEA. Trimming removed 6 bases at V and 2 bases at J, with 8 bases between. There are 11 residues in the CDR3.

This chain links TRBV7-6 with TRBJ2-6; tentative D call: TRBD2 (6 bases). V dropped 1 base and J dropped 0 bases, with 16 bases sitting between them. From germline, CDR1 is SGHVS and CDR2 FNYEAQ. The CDR3 consists of 19 residues. CDR3 loop: CASSLDLGTSSSGANVLTF. CDR3 DNA sequence: TGTGCCAGCAGCTTAGACCTAGGGACTTCGAGCTCTGGGGCCAACGTCCTGACTTTC.

This clonotype has just a few counts. The chain has TRBV6-1 and TRBJ2-4, with 8 bases fitting TRBD2. The CDR3 loop spans 15 amino acids. Trimming removed 8 bases from V and 4 bases from J; junction bases left unmatched: 10. Germline lookup yields CDR1 MNHNS and CDR2 SASEGT. CDR3 bases: TGTGCCAGCGAAGGAGCGGGAGCCGGGAAAAACATTCAGTACTTC. Its protein is CASEGAGAGKNIQYF.

The sample holds many counts of this clonotype. V and J are TRBV6-2 or TRBV6-3 and TRBJ2-1; TRBD2 matches at 11 bases. V gave up 0 bases and J gave up 11 bases; unmatched junction bases: 9. CDR3 length: 16 amino acids. Germline CDR1 reads MNHEY; CDR2 reads SVGEGT. The CDR3 region is CASSYSFSGRAPQQFF. The CDR3 DNA reads TGTGCCAGCAGTTACTCGTTTAGCGGGAGGGCCCCTCAGCAGTTCTTC.

This sequence joins TRBV30 and TRBJ2-3; TRBD2 matches 7 bases. J gave up 2 bases and V 8 bases, and 1 base lay outside the gene matches. CDR3 length equals 11 residues. CDR1 is GTSNPN, CDR2 SVGIG, per germline (reference sequence). The CDR3 DNA reads as TGTGCCCGGGGGGTCACAGATACGCAGTATTTT. Its translation is CARGVTDTQYF.

This clonotype was seen more than once but under ten times. The chain links TRBV2 to TRBJ2-1; 8 bases fit TRBD1. V was pared by 6 bases and J by 9 bases, with 7 bases of the junction left unmatched. The CDR3 is made up of 13 amino acids. Looked up from germline, CDR1 is SNHLY and CDR2 is FYNNEI. CDR3 bases: TGTGCCAGCAGAGCCACAGGGGGAGTTGAGCAGTTCTTC. This sequence encodes CASRATGGVEQFF.

V and J are TRBV24-1 and TRBJ2-7, with D uncertain. Trimming removed 4 bases from V and 3 bases from J, with 9 bases in between. The length of the CDR3 is 13 residues. Germline lookup yields CDR1 KGHDR and CDR2 SFDVKD. Here the CDR3 DNA reads TGTGCCACCAGTGAGCCCAGCCGCTACGAGCAGTACTTC. This translates into CATSEPSRYEQYF.

This clonotype has a count of ten or more. The chain combines TRBV3-1 with TRBJ2-5; D not resolved. The CDR3 totals 14 residues. The V gene lost 3 bases and the J gene lost 3 bases, with 11 bases spanning the gap. Looked up from germline, CDR1 is LGHDT and CDR2 is YNNKEL (reference sequence). The CDR3 protein is CASSHPRIKETQYF. The CDR3 DNA follows: TGTGCCAGCAGCCACCCGAGAATTAAAGAGACCCAGTACTTC.

V is TRBV5-4 and J is TRBJ2-5; TRBD1 agrees at 8 bases. CDR3 length: 14 residues. Germline V gene lookup returns CDR1 SGHNT and CDR2 YYREEE (reference sequence). V was pared by 4 bases and J by 4 bases, with 6 bases of the junction left unmatched. The CDR3 coding sequence is TGTGCCAGCAGCCAGGACAGGGTCTTAGAGACCCAGTACTTC. Its translation is CASSQDRVLETQYF. Full variable domain (rest looked up from reference TRBV5-4 and TRBJ2-5): ETGVTQSPTHLIKTRGQQVTLRCSSQSGHNTVSWYQQALGQGPQFIFQYYREEENGRGNFPPRFSGLQFPNYSSELNVNALELDDSALYLCASSQDRVLETQYFGPGTRLLVL.

This clonotype was picked up many times. The chain uses TRBV11-2 and TRBJ2-3; 8 bases align to TRBD2. This CDR3 is 17 amino acids long. The germline V gene encodes CDR1 SGHAT and CDR2 FQNNGV. Trimming cost V 3 bases and J 0 bases; bases outside gene matches: 8. CDR3 residues: CASSLMRAGASTDTQYF. CDR3 sequence (DNA): TGTGCCAGCAGCTTGATGAGAGCGGGAGCTAGCACAGATACGCAGTATTTT.

The chain couples TRBV19 to TRBJ2-5; D gene unclear. V lost 6 bases, J lost 5 bases, and 13 bases lay in between. The length of the CDR3 is 13 residues. Germline V gene data show CDR1 as LNHDA and CDR2 as SQIVND (reference sequence). CDR3 loop: CASSETSAETQYF. The CDR3 DNA follows: TGTGCCAGTAGCGAGACTTCGGCGGAGACCCAGTACTTC.

This clonotype was observed a few times. The V and J genes are TRBV20-1 and TRBJ2-7, with D tentatively TRBD2 (6 bases). CDR3 length: 16 residues. Looked up from germline, CDR1 is DFQATT and CDR2 is SNEGSKA (reference sequence). V was trimmed by 0 bases and J by 4 bases, leaving 19 bases between them. The CDR3 coding sequence is TGCAGTGCTAGAGACAGGACGGGAGCCCTTTTATACGAGCAGTACTTC. Its translation is CSARDRTGALLYEQYF.

This clonotype was counted ten times or more. The chain combines TRBV27 with TRBJ2-7, with D maybe TRBD2 (6 bases). This CDR3 comprises 14 residues. Germline V gene data show CDR1 as MNHEY and CDR2 as SMNVEV (reference sequence). Trimming removed 4 bases at V and 2 bases at J, with 12 bases between. The CDR3, as DNA: TGTGCCAGCAGTTACACAGCGGGTACCTACGAGCAGTACTTC. Residues: CASSYTAGTYEQYF.

This clonotype has just a few counts. The V call is TRBV7-3, the J call TRBJ2-2, with 8 bases identical to TRBD2. From germline, CDR1 is SGHTA and CDR2 FQGTGA. V trimming: 5 bases; J trimming: 12 bases; junction bases outside the gene matches: 14. The CDR3 runs to 15 residues. As DNA, the CDR3 is TGTGCCAGCAGCCCAGGGACTAGAACGGGGACGAAGCTGTTTTTT. It specifies CASSPGTRTGTKLFF.

The chain combines TRBV19 with TRBJ2-7; a weak D match, TRBD2 (5 bases). Germline V gene data show CDR1 as LNHDA and CDR2 as SQIVND (reference sequence). V was shortened by 0 bases and J by 3 bases, with 12 bases between the two germline ends. This CDR3 spans 15 amino acids. CDR3 bases: TGTGCCAGTAGTATAGACGGAGGTGCCGGCTACGAGCAGTACTTC. This codes for CASSIDGGAGYEQYF.

This clonotype was seen at least ten times. This rearrangement joins TRBV11-2 to TRBJ2-7; a weak D match, TRBD1 (6 bases). Germline V gives CDR1 SGHAT, CDR2 FQNNGV. CDR3 size: 14 residues. The V gene lost 6 bases and the J gene lost 2 bases, with 14 bases spanning the gap. This chain's CDR3 is CASRPGVPAYEQYF. CDR3 sequence (DNA): TGTGCCAGCAGACCAGGGGTCCCAGCCTACGAGCAGTACTTC.

Details on this clonotype: This clone may be a read error of a much larger clone one base away. The CDR3 here is CASKSSANSCEQYF. The CDR3 coding sequence is TGTGCCAGCAAATCTAGCGCGAACTCCTGCGAGCAGTACTTC. The chain uses TRBV2 and TRBJ2-7; tentative D call: TRBD2 (6 bases). CDR3 length: 14 amino acids. Germline V gene lookup returns CDR1 SNHLY and CDR2 FYNNEI.